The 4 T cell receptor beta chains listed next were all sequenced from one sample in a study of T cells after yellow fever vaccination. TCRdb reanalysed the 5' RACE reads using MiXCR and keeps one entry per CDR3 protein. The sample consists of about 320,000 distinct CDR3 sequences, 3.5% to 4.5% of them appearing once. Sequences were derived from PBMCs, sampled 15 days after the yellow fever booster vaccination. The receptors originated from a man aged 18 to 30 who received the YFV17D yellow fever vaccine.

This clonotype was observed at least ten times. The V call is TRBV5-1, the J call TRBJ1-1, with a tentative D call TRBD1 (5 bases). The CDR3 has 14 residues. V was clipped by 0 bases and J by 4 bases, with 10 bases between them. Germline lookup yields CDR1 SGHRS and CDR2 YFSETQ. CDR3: CASSLEAGSTEAFF. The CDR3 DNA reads TGCGCCAGCAGCTTGGAGGCAGGGAGCACTGAAGCTTTCTTT.

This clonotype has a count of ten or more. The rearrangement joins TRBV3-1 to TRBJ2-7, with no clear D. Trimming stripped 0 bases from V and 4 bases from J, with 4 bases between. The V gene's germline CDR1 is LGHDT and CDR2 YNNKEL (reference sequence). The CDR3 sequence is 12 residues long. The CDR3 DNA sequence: TGTGCCAGCAGCCAAGATAGGTACGAGCAGTACTTC. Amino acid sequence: CASSQDRYEQYF.

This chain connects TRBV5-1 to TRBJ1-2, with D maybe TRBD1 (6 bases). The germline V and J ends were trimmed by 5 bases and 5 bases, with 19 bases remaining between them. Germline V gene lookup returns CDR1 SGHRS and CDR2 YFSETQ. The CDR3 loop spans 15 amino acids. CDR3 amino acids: CASSNGQGRGYGYTF. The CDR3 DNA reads TGCGCCAGCAGTAACGGCCAGGGGAGGGGATATGGCTACACCTTC.

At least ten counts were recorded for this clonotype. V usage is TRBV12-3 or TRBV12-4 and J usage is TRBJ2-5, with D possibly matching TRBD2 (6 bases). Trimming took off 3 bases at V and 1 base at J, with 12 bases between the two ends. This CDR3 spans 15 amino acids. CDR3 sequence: CASSFRGGFQETQYF. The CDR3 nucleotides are TGTGCCAGCAGTTTCCGGGGAGGTTTCCAAGAGACCCAGTACTTC.